Shown below are 20 T cell receptor beta chains from a single sample sequenced in a study of blood T cell repertoires in COVID-19. Clones were read by immunoSEQ multiplex PCR, and TCRdb kept only the in-frame ones, dropping some. The sample gives 75,000 or so clones, less than 90% of which show up once; around 3.3% is in the top ten. Sequencing input: peripheral blood. Receptors were obtained from a man aged 50 to 60 with acute or convalescent COVID-19.

This chain uses TRBV6-6 with TRBJ1-5; a weak D match, TRBD1 (5 bases). Trimming took off 7 bases at V and 3 bases at J, with 16 bases between the two ends. Germline V gene data show CDR1 as MNHNY and CDR2 as SVGAGI (reference sequence). CDR3 length: 15 amino acids. Written as DNA, the CDR3 is TGTGCCAGCACCCCTGGACAAGGGTTCAATCAGCCCCAGCATTTT. Translated: CASTPGQGFNQPQHF.

The chain couples TRBV4-3 to TRBJ2-1; 13 bases are shared with TRBD2. V shed 0 bases, J shed 6 bases, and the junction held 5 bases outside the gene matches. This CDR3 is 17 amino acids long. The germline CDR1 and CDR2 sequences are LGHNA and YSLEER. This CDR3 is CASSQDSLAGGLNEQFF. The DNA of the CDR3 is TGCGCCAGCAGCCAAGATTCACTAGCGGGGGGGCTCAATGAGCAGTTCTTC.

This chain joins TRBV3-1 (or the pseudogene TRBV3-2) and TRBJ1-1; 8 bases are shared with TRBD1. V was pared by 0 bases and J by 4 bases, with 1 base of the junction left unmatched. The germline CDR1 and CDR2 sequences are LGHDT and YNNKEL (reference sequence). This CDR3 has 14 residues. CDR3 bases: TGTGCCAGCAGCCAAGAGCAGGGGGCCACTGAAGCTTTCTTT. Protein sequence: CASSQEQGATEAFF.

The chain has TRBV19 and TRBJ1-2; 8 nucleotides line up with TRBD1. Germline lookup yields CDR1 LNHDA and CDR2 SQIVND (reference sequence). The CDR3 spans 13 residues. The V segment lost 1 base and the J segment 8 bases; nucleotides outside the gene matches: 3. CDR3 DNA: TGTGCCAGTAGTATAGGGACAGGGTACGGCTACACCTTC. Translating gives CASSIGTGYGYTF.

This sequence joins TRBV7-2 and TRBJ1-2, with 7 bases identical to TRBD1. The CDR3 is 14 amino acids. After removal of 5 bases from V and 4 bases from J, the junction contained 7 bases not matched to a gene. The germline gives CDR1 SGHTA, CDR2 FQGNSA. The CDR3 region is CASSPTGSVYGYTF. As DNA, the CDR3 is TGTGCCAGCAGCCCGACAGGGTCGGTCTATGGCTACACCTTC.

This chain connects TRBV19 to TRBJ1-1; D possibly corresponds to TRBD1 (5 bases). V was shortened by 5 bases and J by 4 bases, with 14 bases between the two germline ends. From germline, CDR1 is LNHDA and CDR2 SQIVND (reference sequence). The CDR3 consists of 14 residues. The CDR3 nucleotides read TGTGCCAGTAGTCAGGGTGGAGGGTTCACTGAAGCTTTCTTT. Protein: CASSQGGGFTEAFF.

This chain connects TRBV19 to TRBJ2-2; D is perhaps TRBD2 (7 bases). V lost 8 bases to trimming and J lost 2 bases, with 12 bases between them. Germline-derived CDR1 and CDR2 are LNHDA and SQIVND (reference sequence). CDR3 length: 14 amino acids. This CDR3 is CASVRGGNTGELFF. In DNA form, the CDR3 reads TGTGCCAGTGTGAGGGGGGGCAACACCGGGGAGCTGTTTTTT. The full variable domain, completed using reference TRBV19 and TRBJ2-2, is DGGITQSPKYLFRKEGQNVTLSCEQNLNHDAMYWYRQDPGQGLRLIYYSQIVNDFQKGDIAEGYSVSREKKESFPLTVTSAQKNPTAFYLCASVRGGNTGELFFGEGSRLTVL.

This rearrangement joins TRBV2 to TRBJ2-7; unclear D gene. V was shortened by 2 bases and J by 7 bases, with 12 bases between the two germline ends. Germline lookup yields CDR1 SNHLY and CDR2 FYNNEI. The CDR3 sequence is 13 residues long. The CDR3 DNA reads as TGTGCCAGCAGTGAATACCTCCCCGGGGAGCAGTACTTC. Protein product: CASSEYLPGEQYF. The full variable domain, with the rest looked up from reference TRBV2 and TRBJ2-7, is EPEVTQTPSHQVTQMGQEVILRCVPISNHLYFYWYRQILGQKVEFLVSFYNNEISEKSEIFDDQFSVERPDGSNFTLKIRSTKLEDSAMYFCASSEYLPGEQYFGPGTRLTVT.

This clone has only one observation. V is TRBV18 and J is TRBJ2-7, with TRBD1 identical over 7 bases. The CDR3 runs 13 residues. In germline, CDR1 is KGHSH, CDR2 LQKENI. V shed 3 bases and J 3 bases; nucleotides not matched to a gene: 2. The CDR3 nucleotides read TGTGCCAGCTCACCCAGGGACAGCTACGAGCAGTACTTC. This translates into CASSPRDSYEQYF.

The chain links TRBV28 to TRBJ1-2; TRBD1 agrees at 11 bases. CDR1 MDHEN and CDR2 SYDVKM come from the germline V gene. V was clipped by 5 bases and J by 4 bases; unmatched bases: 9. The CDR3 contains 16 residues. The CDR3 sequence is CASSTYRTGGAYGYTF. Written as DNA, the CDR3 is TGTGCCAGCAGTACCTACCGGACAGGGGGCGCCTATGGCTACACCTTC.

The chain links TRBV3-1 (or the pseudogene TRBV3-2) to TRBJ2-5, with 7 bases that match TRBD1. Germline V gives CDR1 LGHDT, CDR2 YNNKEL (reference sequence). This CDR3 contains 16 residues. J gave up 2 bases and V 7 bases, and 13 bases lay outside the gene matches. DNA of the CDR3: TGTGCCAGCACCCCGGACACCGGGACAGAGCAAGAGACCCAGTACTTC. It translates to CASTPDTGTEQETQYF.

This rearrangement joins TRBV29-1 to TRBJ2-7, with 9 bases matching TRBD1. The CDR3 runs to 15 residues. Germline V CDR1 and CDR2: SQVTM, ANQGSEA. V lost 4 bases to trimming and J lost 3 bases; unmatched junction nucleotides: 10. The DNA of the CDR3 is TGCAGCGTTGCCTCTTTCCGGGACAGGGTCTACGAGCAGTACTTC. Encoded protein: CSVASFRDRVYEQYF.

V gene TRBV27 combines with J gene TRBJ2-7; TRBD2 matches 7 bases. V shed 0 bases and J 6 bases; nucleotides not matched to a gene: 11. The CDR3 sequence is 16 residues long. Germline V gene lookup returns CDR1 MNHEY and CDR2 SMNVEV (reference sequence). The CDR3: CASSLSIGGGKGEQYF. The CDR3 DNA is TGTGCCAGCAGTTTATCGATTGGGGGAGGGAAAGGCGAGCAGTACTTC.

This chain joins TRBV2 and TRBJ1-2, with TRBD1 as a possible D gene (6 bases). Germline CDR1 SNHLY, CDR2 FYNNEI. Trimming removed 6 bases at V and 8 bases at J, with 13 bases between. The CDR3 is 12 residues long. The chain's CDR3 is CASSPQGLGYTF. The CDR3 DNA sequence: TGTGCCAGCAGCCCACAGGGATTAGGCTACACCTTC. Looking up the rest from reference TRBV2 and TRBJ1-2 gives the full variable domain: EPEVTQTPSHQVTQMGQEVILRCVPISNHLYFYWYRQILGQKVEFLVSFYNNEISEKSEIFDDQFSVERPDGSNFTLKIRSTKLEDSAMYFCASSPQGLGYTFGSGTRLTVV.

The rearrangement joins TRBV10-1 to TRBJ2-1, with D possibly TRBD2 on 5 matching bases. The CDR3 length is 15 residues. The ends were cut back, 2 bases at V and 7 bases at J, with 15 bases in the middle. Germline values: CDR1 WNHNN, CDR2 SYGVQD (reference sequence). The CDR3 nucleotides read TGCGCCAGCAGTGAGGAGGGAGTTGTTTGGAATGAGCAGTTCTTC. Translated, it gives CASSEEGVVWNEQFF.

The chain has TRBV28 and TRBJ1-5; D ambiguous. Germline V gene data show CDR1 as MDHEN and CDR2 as SYDVKM. The CDR3 covers 14 residues. Between the trimmed V and J ends, which lost 6 bases and 1 base, there was a span of 10 bases. The CDR3 DNA is TGTGCCAGCAGGACAATAGGAAGCAATCAGCCCCAGCATTTT. Translating it yields CASRTIGSNQPQHF.

V is TRBV20-1 and J is TRBJ2-3, with 10 bases that match TRBD2. This CDR3 has 14 amino acids. V gave up 3 bases and J gave up 5 bases; unmatched junction bases: 5. Germline loops: CDR1 DFQATT, CDR2 SNEGSKA (reference sequence). CDR3 residues: CSASSGGRVDTQYF. The DNA of the CDR3 is TGCAGTGCTAGTAGCGGGGGGCGGGTAGATACGCAGTATTTT.

The rearrangement uses TRBV7-2 and TRBJ1-6; TRBD1 matches at 7 bases. The CDR3 sequence is 14 residues long. With V trimmed by 6 bases and J by 2 bases, 1 base remained unmatched. The germline CDR1 and CDR2 sequences are SGHTA and FQGNSA. CDR3 sequence: CASRQGAYNSPLHF. DNA for the CDR3: TGTGCCAGCAGGCAGGGGGCCTATAATTCACCCCTCCACTTT.

The chain couples TRBV3-1 (or the pseudogene TRBV3-2) to TRBJ1-5; a weak D match, TRBD1 (6 bases). The CDR3 runs 16 residues. Germline V gene lookup returns CDR1 LGHDT and CDR2 YNNKEL (reference sequence). V was cut by 1 base and J by 5 bases, with 15 bases left in between. CDR3 bases: TGTGCCAGCAGCCAAGGCGTCAGGGGTATTCATCAGCCCCAGCATTTT. It encodes CASSQGVRGIHQPQHF.

This chain uses TRBV5-5 with TRBJ1-1; TRBD1 is a possible D gene (5 bases). The CDR3 consists of 12 residues. Trimming removed 10 bases from V and 7 bases from J, with 17 bases in between. Germline CDR1 reads SGHKS; CDR2 reads YYEKEE (reference sequence). The CDR3: CAASLLTGEAFF. Written as DNA, the CDR3 is TGTGCCGCCTCCTTGTTAACAGGTGAAGCTTTCTTT.